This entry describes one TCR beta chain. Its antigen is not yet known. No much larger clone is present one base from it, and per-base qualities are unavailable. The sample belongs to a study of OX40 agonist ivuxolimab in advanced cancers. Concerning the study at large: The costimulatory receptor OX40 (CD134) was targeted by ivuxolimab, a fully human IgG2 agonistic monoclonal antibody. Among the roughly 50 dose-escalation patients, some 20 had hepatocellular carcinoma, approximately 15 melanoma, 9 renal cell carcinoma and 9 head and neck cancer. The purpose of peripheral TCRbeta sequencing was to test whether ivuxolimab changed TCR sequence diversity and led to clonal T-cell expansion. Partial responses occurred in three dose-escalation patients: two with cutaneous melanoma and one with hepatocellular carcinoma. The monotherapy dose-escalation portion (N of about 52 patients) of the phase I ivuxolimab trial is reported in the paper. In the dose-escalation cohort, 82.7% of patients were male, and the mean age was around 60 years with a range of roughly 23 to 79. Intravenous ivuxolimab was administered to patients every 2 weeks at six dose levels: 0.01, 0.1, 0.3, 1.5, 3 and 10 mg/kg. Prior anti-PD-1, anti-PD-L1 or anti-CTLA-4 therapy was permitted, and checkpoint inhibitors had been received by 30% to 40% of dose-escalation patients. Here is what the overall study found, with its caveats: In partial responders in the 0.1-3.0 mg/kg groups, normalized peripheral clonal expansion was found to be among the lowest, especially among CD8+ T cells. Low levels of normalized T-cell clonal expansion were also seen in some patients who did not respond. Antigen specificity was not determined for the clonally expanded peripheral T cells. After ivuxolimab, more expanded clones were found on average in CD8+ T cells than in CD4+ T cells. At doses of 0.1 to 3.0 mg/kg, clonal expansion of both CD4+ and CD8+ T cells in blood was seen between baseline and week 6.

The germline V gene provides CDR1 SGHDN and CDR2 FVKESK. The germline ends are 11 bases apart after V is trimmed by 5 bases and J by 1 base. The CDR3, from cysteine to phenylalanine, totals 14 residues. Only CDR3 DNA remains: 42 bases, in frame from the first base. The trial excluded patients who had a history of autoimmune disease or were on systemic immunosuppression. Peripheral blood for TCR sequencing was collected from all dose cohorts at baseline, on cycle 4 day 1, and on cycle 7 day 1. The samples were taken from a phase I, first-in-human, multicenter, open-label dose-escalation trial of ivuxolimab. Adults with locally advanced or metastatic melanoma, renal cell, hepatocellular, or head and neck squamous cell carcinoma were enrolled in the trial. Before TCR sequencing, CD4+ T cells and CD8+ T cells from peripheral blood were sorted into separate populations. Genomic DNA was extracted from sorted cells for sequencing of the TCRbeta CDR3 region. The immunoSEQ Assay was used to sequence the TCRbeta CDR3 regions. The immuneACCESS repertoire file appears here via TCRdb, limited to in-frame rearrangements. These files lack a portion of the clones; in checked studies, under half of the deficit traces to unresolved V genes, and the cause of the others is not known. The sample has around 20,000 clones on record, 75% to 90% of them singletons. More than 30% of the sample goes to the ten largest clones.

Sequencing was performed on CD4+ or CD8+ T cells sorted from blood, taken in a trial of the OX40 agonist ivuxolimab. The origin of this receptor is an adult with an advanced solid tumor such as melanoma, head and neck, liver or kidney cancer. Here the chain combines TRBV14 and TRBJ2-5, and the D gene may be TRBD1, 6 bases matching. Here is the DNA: TGTGCCAGCAGCGGACAGATCGGCCAAGAGACCCAGTACTTC. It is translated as CASSGQIGQETQYF.